This TCR beta chain was identified during a study of T cells after yellow fever vaccination. Each CDR3 protein gets one entry after TCRdb re-called the 5' RACE reads with MiXCR. The sample has 120,000 or so distinct CDR3 sequences, 15% seen once; the top ten hold around 40%. This clonotype was picked up a small number of times. This sequence was found in a man aged 18 to 29 who received the YFV17D yellow fever vaccine. The sequencing used CD8+ T cells sorted from PBMCs, collected 5 days after the yellow fever booster vaccination.

The CDR3 protein is CASSFSAEAFF. In DNA, the CDR3 is TGTGCCAGCAGCTTCTCCGCTGAAGCTTTCTTT. V is TRBV7-9 and J is TRBJ1-1; unclear D gene. The CDR3 covers 11 residues. Trimming pared 3 bases from V and 6 bases from J, leaving 5 bases between. The germline CDR1 and CDR2 sequences are SEHNR and FQNEAQ (reference sequence).